The TCR beta chain under discussion was sequenced for a study of CD8 T cells in Susac syndrome. Findings of the study overall: It was acknowledged in the study that the number of individuals who were included in its TCR sequencing and HLA analysis was relatively small.

The V and J ends lost 0 bases and 8 bases respectively, with 17 bases between them. Germline V gives CDR1 LGHNA, CDR2 YNFKEQ. The CDR3 has 17 residues. Random hexamers served to reverse transcribe about 0.45 to 1 ug RNA. Amplification of TCR beta CDR3 used immunoSEQ multiplex PCR across 54 Vbeta and 13 Jbeta. A single record per CDR3 protein comes from TCRdb applying MiXCR to the immunoSEQ multiplex PCR reads. The table lists 170,000 or so distinct CDR3 sequences, roughly 94% of them singletons, with more than 0.08% in the top ten. On this clonotype: Antigen: not known.

The sequencing input was CD4+ T cells from PBMCs. The V and J genes are TRBV4-2 and TRBJ1-6; no definite D call. The sequence was obtained from a human donor with Susac syndrome. CDR3 sequence (DNA): TGTGCCAGCAGCCAAGATGTTCGGACCAGTGATGATTCACCCCTCCACTTT. Amino acid sequence: CASSQDVRTSDDSPLHF.